Listed below are T cell receptor beta chains from one sample, sequenced in a study of T cells in Graves' hyperthyroidism and ophthalmopathy. TCRdb ran MiXCR on the multiplex PCR reads and lists one entry per CDR3 protein. This table holds about 640,000 distinct CDR3 sequences, less than 25% found once. The sample taken for sequencing was blood. The receptors here all came from a man aged 30-40 years with Graves' ophthalmopathy. The CDR3 runs from the conserved cysteine through the conserved F or W. A D gene is named only where the DNA matches it firmly. Clone size is not always given. Where it is, it says once, few, many or a class for expanded clones.

D: TRBD2; J: TRBJ2-3; V: TRBV2; size: .; length: 15; DNA: TGTGCCAGCGGAGGGAGCGGGACGAGGACAGATACGCAGTATTTT; CDR3: CASGGSGTRTDTQYF
D: .; J: TRBJ2-7; V: TRBV28; size: .; length: 14; DNA: TGTGCCAGCAGTGAATGGAAGGGTACCTACGAGCAGTACTTC; CDR3: CASSEWKGTYEQYF
D: TRBD1; J: TRBJ2-5; V: TRBV6-2/TRBV6-3; size: .; length: 15; DNA: TGTGCCAGCATTTATGGGAAGGGACAGCAAGAGACCCAGTACTTC; CDR3: CASIYGKGQQETQYF
D: .; J: TRBJ2-3; V: TRBV24-1; size: many; length: 14; DNA: TGTGCCACCAGTGCGGGAACTAGCACAGATACGCAGTATTTT; CDR3: CATSAGTSTDTQYF
D: TRBD1; J: TRBJ2-7; V: TRBV30; size: .; length: 13; DNA: TGTGCCTGGAGTGTTAGGACAGGGGCCGAGCAGTACTTC; CDR3: CAWSVRTGAEQYF
D: .; J: TRBJ1-1; V: TRBV6-2/TRBV6-3; size: many; length: 15; DNA: TGTGCCAGCAGTAACCGACAGCTCATGAACACTGAAGCTTTCTTT; CDR3: CASSNRQLMNTEAFF
D: TRBD2; J: TRBJ2-1; V: TRBV3-1; size: .; length: 16; DNA: TGTGCCAGCAGCCAAGGGTCGGCTAGCGGCCACAATGAGCAGTTCTTC; CDR3: CASSQGSASGHNEQFF
D: TRBD1; J: TRBJ1-4; V: TRBV3-1; size: many; length: 16; DNA: TGTGCCAGCAGCCGACGCACCGGGACAGCTAATGAAAAACTGTTTTTT; CDR3: CASSRRTGTANEKLFF
D: TRBD1; J: TRBJ1-6; V: TRBV3-1; size: few; length: 15; DNA: TGTGCCAGCAGCCAAGGAGGGACAGGTGGATCACCCCTCCACTTT; CDR3: CASSQGGTGGSPLHF
D: TRBD1; J: TRBJ1-5; V: TRBV2; size: many; length: 17; DNA: TGTGCCAGCAGTGACTACGGGACAGGGAGGGGGTTTGAGCCCCAGCATTTT; CDR3: CASSDYGTGRGFEPQHF
D: .; J: TRBJ2-7; V: TRBV20-1; size: .; length: 11; DNA: TGCAGTGCTAGGCACGATTATGAGCAGTACTTC; CDR3: CSARHDYEQYF
D: TRBD2; J: TRBJ2-2; V: TRBV3-1; size: few; length: 17; DNA: TGTGCCAGCAGGGGGGCTGGACTAGCTGATAACACCGGGGAGCTGTTTTTT; CDR3: CASRGAGLADNTGELFF
D: .; J: TRBJ1-1; V: TRBV7-9; size: many; length: 12; DNA: TGTGCCAGCAGCCTGAGGACAACTGAAGCTTTCTTT; CDR3: CASSLRTTEAFF
D: TRBD1; J: TRBJ1-5; V: TRBV28; size: many; length: 19; DNA: TGTGCCAGCAGTCCTACTAAGAGGGGCCGTACTTGGACAGGGTTGACCCAGCATTTT; CDR3: CASSPTKRGRTWTGLTQHF
D: TRBD1; J: TRBJ2-1; V: TRBV9; size: many; length: 15; DNA: TGTGCCAGCAGCCCCGGGACAGAGGGCTACAATGAGCAGTTCTTC; CDR3: CASSPGTEGYNEQFF
D: TRBD2; J: TRBJ2-7; V: TRBV28; size: many; length: 15; DNA: TGTGCCAGCAGTGTGGGACTAGCGGGAGTCTACGAGCAGTACTTC; CDR3: CASSVGLAGVYEQYF
D: .; J: TRBJ1-1; V: TRBV11-2; size: many; length: 11; DNA: TGTGCCAGCACCCGATCGGGGGAAGCTTTCTTT; CDR3: CASTRSGEAFF
D: TRBD1; J: TRBJ1-2; V: TRBV7-2; size: many; length: 18; DNA: TGTGCCAGCAGCATCGTTATCCCGGGACAGGGGGCCGGCTATGGCTACACCTTC; CDR3: CASSIVIPGQGAGYGYTF
D: .; J: TRBJ1-1; V: TRBV29-1; size: many; length: 12; DNA: TGCAGCGTTGGAATGGTGAACACTGAAGCTTTCTTT; CDR3: CSVGMVNTEAFF
D: TRBD2; J: TRBJ2-1; V: TRBV28; size: many; length: 15; DNA: TGTGCCAGCAGTTTCTTCAGCGGGAGGGGCAATGAGCAGTTCTTC; CDR3: CASSFFSGRGNEQFF
D: TRBD1; J: TRBJ2-6; V: TRBV7-6; size: .; length: 19; DNA: TGTGCCAGCAGCGTTACAGGGGCCCACCTCAACTCTGGGGCCAACGTCCTGACTTTC; CDR3: CASSVTGAHLNSGANVLTF
D: .; J: TRBJ1-1; V: TRBV9; size: .; length: 14; DNA: TGTGCCAGCAGCGTTAACTCCCGAAACACTGAAGCTTTCTTT; CDR3: CASSVNSRNTEAFF
D: .; J: TRBJ1-1; V: TRBV7-8; size: many; length: 15; DNA: TGTGCCAGCAGCTTAAGGGTGGCCATGAACACTGAAGCTTTCTTT; CDR3: CASSLRVAMNTEAFF